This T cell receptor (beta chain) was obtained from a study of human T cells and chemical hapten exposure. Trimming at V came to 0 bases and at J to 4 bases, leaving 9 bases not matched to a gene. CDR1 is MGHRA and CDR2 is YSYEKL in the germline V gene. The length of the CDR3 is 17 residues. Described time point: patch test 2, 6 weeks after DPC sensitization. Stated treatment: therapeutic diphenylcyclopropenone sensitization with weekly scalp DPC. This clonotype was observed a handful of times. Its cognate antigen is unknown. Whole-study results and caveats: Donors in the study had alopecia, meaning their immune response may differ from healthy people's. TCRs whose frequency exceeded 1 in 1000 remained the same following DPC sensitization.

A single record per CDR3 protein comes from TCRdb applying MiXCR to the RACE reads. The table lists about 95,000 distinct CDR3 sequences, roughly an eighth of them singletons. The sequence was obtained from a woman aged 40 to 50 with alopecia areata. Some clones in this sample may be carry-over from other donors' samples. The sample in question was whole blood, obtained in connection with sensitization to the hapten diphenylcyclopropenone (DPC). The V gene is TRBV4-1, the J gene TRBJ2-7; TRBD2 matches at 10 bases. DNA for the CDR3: TGCGCCAGCAGCCAAGATATGGGACTAGCGAAGGATTACGAGCAGTACTTC. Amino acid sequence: CASSQDMGLAKDYEQYF.